This T cell receptor (beta chain) was captured in a study of shared clonotypes between healthy human individuals. As concerns this clone: The antigen is unknown.

The V and J ends lost 4 bases and 8 bases, in that order; junction bases with no gene match: 8. The CDR3 sequence is 16 residues long. CDR1 and CDR2 (germline): SGHRS, YFSETQ. Some clones are missing from TCRdb's copy, which holds only in-frame ones; the method was immunoSEQ multiplex PCR. The repertoire holds 2.3 million or so clones, with approximately 93% as singletons. The study, taken as a whole, reports: Apart from blood, nothing was sampled; tissue repertoires likely differ.

Sequencing was carried out using naive CD4+ T cells from PBMCs. Described subset: CD45RA+ positively selected. The chain recombines TRBV5-1 with TRBJ2-1; 14 bases map to TRBD2. The source is a man between 18 and 35 years old in good health. Some clones in this sample may be carry-over from other donors' samples. CDR3 protein: CASSPGTSGRGYEQFF. The CDR3 DNA follows: TGCGCCAGCAGCCCCGGGACTAGCGGGAGAGGGTATGAGCAGTTCTTC. The full variable domain, with the rest looked up from reference TRBV5-1 and TRBJ2-1, is KAGVTQTPRYLIKTRGQQVTLSCSPISGHRSVSWYQQTPGQGLQFLFEYFSETQRNKGNFPGRFSGRQFSNSRSEMNVSTLELGDSALYLCASSPGTSGRGYEQFFGPGTRLTVL.